This T cell receptor (beta chain) was observed in a study of cytomegalovirus exposure and HLA in healthy donors. General study findings and limits: Sequencing likely caused a cluster of highly shared sequence variants. In a later analysis, at a false discovery rate of 0.05, approximately 16,000 TCR beta sequences matched HLA alleles.

The PCR employed 60 Vbeta primers together with 13 Jbeta primers. The assay was immunoSEQ multiplex PCR, and TCRdb's table has in-frame clones only and misses some. The sample records 110,000 to 150,000 clones, approximately 70% being singletons. Participants comprised healthy donors of bone marrow. Donors likely had unrecorded immune exposures despite being nominally healthy when sampled. Concerning this clone: The antigen is unknown.

The CDR3 consists of 17 residues. Germline V gene lookup returns CDR1 SQVTM and CDR2 ANQGSEA. V lost 2 bases and J 5 bases, leaving 25 bases between the germline ends. Sequenced: PBMCs. The receptor comes from a woman in her sixties or seventies in good health and CMV-seropositive. The chain couples TRBV29-1 to TRBJ2-7; possible D gene TRBD1, 5 bases. DNA for the CDR3: TGCAGCGTTGAATCACCTGGCTTTAACGGTAAAGGGGACGAGCAGTACTTC. Amino acid sequence: CSVESPGFNGKGDEQYF.